This T cell receptor beta chain was sequenced for a study of blood T cell repertoires in COVID-19. Study as a whole: Samples taken during acute and convalescent COVID-19 were collected in the United States, Italy and Spain. Nucleic acid was either cDNA or gDNA, and it came from T cells, B-cell-depleted T cells, or PBMCs.

Trimming took off 2 bases at V and 7 bases at J, with 14 bases between the two ends. Germline V gene data show CDR1 as MNHEY and CDR2 as SVGAGI. CDR3 size: 15 residues. Original data processing: Researchers report that nucleated cell counts were estimated from reference gene primer amplification. The assay was immunoSEQ multiplex PCR, and TCRdb's table has in-frame clones only and misses some. The V and J calls and clone size are taken from that table; D and trimming were inferred from the DNA. The top ten hold more than 11% of the sample, which has 150,000 to 200,000 clones, 78% seen once. The sequencing sample was made of peripheral blood. This TCR came from a woman older than 75 with acute or convalescent COVID-19. The genes are TRBV6-5 and TRBJ1-4, with a possible D match to TRBD1 (5 bases). CDR3 protein: CASSYGQGPSEKLFF. The DNA of the CDR3 is TGTGCCAGCAGTTACGGTCAGGGCCCAAGTGAAAAACTGTTTTTT.